The 15 T cell receptor beta chains given below trace back to one sample, sequenced in a study of blood T cell repertoires in COVID-19. Method: immunoSEQ multiplex PCR; TCRdb's copy keeps in-frame clones and lacks some. The table lists under 120,000 clones, over 75% of them singletons, with 32% in the top ten. Sequencing input: peripheral blood. These receptors were taken from an elderly woman with acute or convalescent COVID-19.

The sample holds a few counts of this clone. V is TRBV27 and J is TRBJ1-5; the D is unclear. V was shortened by 0 bases and J by 6 bases, with 9 bases between the two germline ends. Per the germline V gene, CDR1 is MNHEY and CDR2 is SMNVEV (reference sequence). The CDR3 totals 14 residues. The CDR3 protein is CASSLSSTRQPQHF. In DNA, the CDR3 is TGTGCCAGCAGTTTATCCTCCACTCGTCAGCCCCAGCATTTT.

V and J are TRBV9 and TRBJ1-2; D is ambiguous. Germline values: CDR1 SGDLS, CDR2 YYNGEE. This CDR3 has 15 amino acids. With 4 bases removed from V and 0 bases from J, the gap between germline ends came to 13 bases. The CDR3 is CASSSTHPSNYGYTF. As DNA, the CDR3 is TGTGCCAGCAGCAGCACCCACCCATCTAACTATGGCTACACCTTC. The whole variable domain, filled in from reference TRBV9 and TRBJ1-2, reads DSGVTQTPKHLITATGQRVTLRCSPRSGDLSVYWYQQSLDQGLQFLIQYYNGEERAKGNILERFSAQQFPDLHSELNLSSLELGDSALYFCASSSTHPSNYGYTFGSGTRLTVV.

The V gene is TRBV5-6, the J gene TRBJ2-5; a possible D gene is TRBD1 (6 bases). This CDR3 has 15 amino acids. CDR1 and CDR2 (germline): SGHDT, YYEEEE. V lost 6 bases and J lost 5, with 20 bases in between. The CDR3: CASTLFYQGSETQYF. The CDR3 DNA follows: TGTGCCAGCACCCTTTTTTACCAGGGGTCCGAGACCCAGTACTTC.

The chain links TRBV4-2 to TRBJ1-4; the match to TRBD1 covers 8 bases. Germline CDR1 is LGHNA and CDR2 is YNFKEQ. V shed 5 bases and J 4 bases; nucleotides not matched to a gene: 6. The CDR3 spans 15 residues. The CDR3 spells CASSKWGQDNEKLFF. The CDR3 DNA follows: TGTGCCAGCAGCAAATGGGGACAGGATAATGAAAAACTGTTTTTT.

The rearrangement uses TRBV2 and TRBJ2-1; D is uncertain. This CDR3 comprises 15 residues. The V end was cut by 2 bases, the J end by 6 bases, with 14 bases between. Looked up from germline, CDR1 is SNHLY and CDR2 is FYNNEI. CDR3 region: CASSEQNPSSNEQFF. CDR3 bases: TGTGCCAGCAGTGAACAGAATCCCTCTTCCAATGAGCAGTTCTTC. The whole variable domain, remainder taken from reference TRBV2 and TRBJ2-1, is EPEVTQTPSHQVTQMGQEVILRCVPISNHLYFYWYRQILGQKVEFLVSFYNNEISEKSEIFDDQFSVERPDGSNFTLKIRSTKLEDSAMYFCASSEQNPSSNEQFFGPGTRLTVL.

This sequence joins TRBV7-2 and TRBJ2-1; 7 nucleotides align to TRBD1. Germline V lookup: CDR1 SGHTA, CDR2 FQGNSA. Unmatched junction bases numbered 8, after V lost 5 bases and J lost 1 base. The CDR3 consists of 16 residues. The CDR3 loop is CASSMTGKGSYNEQFF. The CDR3 DNA is TGTGCCAGCAGCATGACAGGGAAAGGATCCTACAATGAGCAGTTCTTC.

V is TRBV5-1 and J is TRBJ2-7; 10 bases are a match to TRBD2. The CDR3 has 16 residues. Trimming cost V 0 bases and J 3 bases; bases outside gene matches: 6. Germline V lookup: CDR1 SGHRS, CDR2 YFSETQ. DNA of the CDR3: TGCGCCAGCAGCTTGGCCCCGTCTAGCGGGGGCTACGAGCAGTACTTC. Translation gives CASSLAPSSGGYEQYF.

This clone was recorded a few times. In DNA, the CDR3 is TGTGCCAGCAGCTTACAGGGGGGTGGTTTGAATTCACCCCTCCACTTT. Encoded protein: CASSLQGGGLNSPLHF. This chain connects TRBV5-6 to TRBJ1-6; 8 bases line up with TRBD1. V dropped 2 bases and J dropped 7; count of bases not matched to a gene: 8. The CDR3 totals 16 residues. Germline V lookup: CDR1 SGHDT, CDR2 YYEEEE.

CDR3 nucleotide sequence: TGTGCCAGCAGCGACGGGACTAGCGCCTACGAGCAGTACTTC. This translates into CASSDGTSAYEQYF. V is TRBV13 and J is TRBJ2-7, with 10 bases lining up with TRBD2. V shed 5 bases, J shed 2 bases, and the junction held 3 bases outside the gene matches. This CDR3 has 14 residues. Germline lookup yields CDR1 PRHDT and CDR2 FYEKMQ (reference sequence).

The gene calls are TRBV28 and TRBJ2-5, with 10 nucleotides matching TRBD1. V shed 4 bases and J 5 bases; nucleotides not matched to a gene: 10. Germline CDR1 reads MDHEN; CDR2 reads SYDVKM. The CDR3 has 16 amino acids. The CDR3 loop is CASSSRDRGNGETQYF. CDR3 DNA: TGTGCCAGCAGTTCCCGGGACAGGGGAAACGGGGAGACCCAGTACTTC. The full variable domain, completed using reference TRBV28 and TRBJ2-5, is DVKVTQSSRYLVKRTGEKVFLECVQDMDHENMFWYRQDPGLGLRLIYFSYDVKMKEKGDIPEGYSVSREKKERFSLILESASTNQTSMYLCASSSRDRGNGETQYFGPGTRLLVL.

The V gene is TRBV6-5, the J gene TRBJ2-1; the match to TRBD2 covers 8 bases. CDR3 length: 14 amino acids. V trimming: 8 bases; J trimming: 3 bases; junction bases outside the gene matches: 6. Germline CDR1 reads MNHEY; CDR2 reads SVGAGI. CDR3 in DNA: TGTGCCAGCTCCCGGGGGGGTTTCTACAATGAGCAGTTCTTC. Translated, it gives CASSRGGFYNEQFF.

The gene calls are TRBV5-1 and TRBJ2-1; D ambiguous. This CDR3 is 12 amino acids long. Germline V gene sequence: CDR1 SGHRS, CDR2 YFSETQ. V dropped 4 bases and J dropped 5 bases, with 7 bases sitting between them. CDR3 nucleotides: TGCGCCAGCAGCCCTAGTGACAATGAGCAGTTCTTC. Its translation is CASSPSDNEQFF. The full variable domain, completed using reference TRBV5-1 and TRBJ2-1, is KAGVTQTPRYLIKTRGQQVTLSCSPISGHRSVSWYQQTPGQGLQFLFEYFSETQRNKGNFPGRFSGRQFSNSRSEMNVSTLELGDSALYLCASSPSDNEQFFGPGTRLTVL.

This rearrangement joins TRBV5-5 to TRBJ1-6; D possibly corresponds to TRBD1 (6 bases). There are 17 residues in the CDR3. Between the trimmed V and J ends, which lost 4 bases and 6 bases, there was a span of 20 bases. The V gene's germline CDR1 is SGHKS and CDR2 YYEKEE (reference sequence). CDR3 bases: TGTGCCAGCAGCCACAGGGACACCCCGGTGGGTAATTCACCCCTCCACTTT. It codes for CASSHRDTPVGNSPLHF.

This chain joins TRBV6-5 and TRBJ1-1; possible D gene TRBD1, 5 bases. This CDR3 contains 15 residues. Germline V lookup: CDR1 MNHEY, CDR2 SVGAGI. Trimming removed 0 bases at V and 8 bases at J, with 16 bases between. CDR3 DNA: TGTGCCAGCAGTTACTCGATCGGAGGGGTAGGGGAAGCTTTCTTT. Translation gives CASSYSIGGVGEAFF.

The rearrangement uses TRBV7-8 and TRBJ2-1; D remains ambiguous. V was shortened by 5 bases and J by 3 bases, with 11 bases between the two germline ends. The CDR3 extends over 14 amino acids. Germline assignment: CDR1 SGHVS and CDR2 FQNEAQ. This CDR3 reads CASSPGSLYNEQFF. The CDR3 DNA reads as TGTGCCAGCAGCCCCGGGTCCCTCTACAATGAGCAGTTCTTC.